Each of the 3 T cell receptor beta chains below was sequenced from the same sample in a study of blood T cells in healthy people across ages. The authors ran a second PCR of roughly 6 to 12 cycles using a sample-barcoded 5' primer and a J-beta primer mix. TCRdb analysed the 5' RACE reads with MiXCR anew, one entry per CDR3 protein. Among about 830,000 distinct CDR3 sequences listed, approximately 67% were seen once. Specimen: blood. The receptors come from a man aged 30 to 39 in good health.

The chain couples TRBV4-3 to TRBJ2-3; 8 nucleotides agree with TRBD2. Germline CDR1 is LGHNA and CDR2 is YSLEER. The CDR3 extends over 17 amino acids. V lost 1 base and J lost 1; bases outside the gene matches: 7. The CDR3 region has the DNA TGCGCCAGCAGCCAAGGGTACAGCGGGGGCCGCACAGATACGCAGTATTTT. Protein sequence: CASSQGYSGGRTDTQYF.

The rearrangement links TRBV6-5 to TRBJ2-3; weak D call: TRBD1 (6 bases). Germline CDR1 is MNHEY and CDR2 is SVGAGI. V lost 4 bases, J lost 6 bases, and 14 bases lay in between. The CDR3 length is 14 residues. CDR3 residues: CASSFQGLMDTQYF. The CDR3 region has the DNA TGTGCCAGCAGTTTCCAGGGGCTTATGGATACGCAGTATTTT.

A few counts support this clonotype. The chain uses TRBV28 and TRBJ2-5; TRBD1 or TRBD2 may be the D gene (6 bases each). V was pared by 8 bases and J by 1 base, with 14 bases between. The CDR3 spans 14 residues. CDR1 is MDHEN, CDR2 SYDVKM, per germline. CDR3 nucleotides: TGTGCCAGCGGCCTTGGAGGGGGCCAAGAGACCCAGTACTTC. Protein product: CASGLGGGQETQYF. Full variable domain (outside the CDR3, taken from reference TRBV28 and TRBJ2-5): DVKVTQSSRYLVKRTGEKVFLECVQDMDHENMFWYRQDPGLGLRLIYFSYDVKMKEKGDIPEGYSVSREKKERFSLILESASTNQTSMYLCASGLGGGQETQYFGPGTRLLVL.